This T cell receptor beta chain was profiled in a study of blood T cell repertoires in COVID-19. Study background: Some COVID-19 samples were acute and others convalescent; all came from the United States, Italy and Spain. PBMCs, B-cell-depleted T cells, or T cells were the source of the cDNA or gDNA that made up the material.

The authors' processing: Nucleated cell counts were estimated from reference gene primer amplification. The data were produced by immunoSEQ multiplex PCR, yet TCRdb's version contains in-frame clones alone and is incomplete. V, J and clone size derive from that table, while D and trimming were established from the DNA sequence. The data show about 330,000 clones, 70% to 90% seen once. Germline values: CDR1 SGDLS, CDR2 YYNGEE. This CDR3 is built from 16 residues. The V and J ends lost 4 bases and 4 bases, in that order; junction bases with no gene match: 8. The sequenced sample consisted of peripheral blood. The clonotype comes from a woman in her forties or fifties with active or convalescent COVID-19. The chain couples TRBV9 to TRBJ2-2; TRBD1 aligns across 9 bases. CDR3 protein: CASSSGTGYITGELFF. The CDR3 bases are TGTGCCAGCAGCTCCGGGACAGGGTATATCACCGGGGAGCTGTTTTTT.